Below, 26 T cell receptor beta chains from the same sample are listed, as sequenced in a study of shared clonotypes between healthy human individuals. Assay used: immunoSEQ multiplex PCR; TCRdb lists only in-frame clones, some missing. Of millions of clones listed, around 94% are singletons. The sample was naive CD4+ T cells sorted from blood. Sample subset: CD45RA+ positively selected. These receptors were obtained from a man between 18 and 35 years old in good health.

This clone has just one count. CDR3 in amino acids: CAISRAQGARSSYNEQFF. The CDR3 DNA follows: TGTGCCATCAGCCGGGCACAGGGGGCCCGTAGCTCCTACAATGAGCAGTTCTTC. The rearrangement joins TRBV10-3 to TRBJ2-1, with 9 bases lining up with TRBD1. CDR1 and CDR2 (germline): ENHRY, SYGVKD. With 6 bases clipped from V and 0 bases from J, the junction kept 12 bases outside the gene matches. The CDR3 runs 18 residues.

This clone was observed once. This chain joins TRBV5-6 and TRBJ2-7, with D maybe TRBD2 (5 bases). In germline, CDR1 is SGHDT, CDR2 YYEEEE. V dropped 2 bases and J dropped 2 bases, with 11 bases sitting between them. This CDR3 has 14 residues. CDR3 nucleotide sequence: TGTGCCAGCAGCTTAGAGCTCGGGACCTACGAGCAGTACTTC. Encoded protein: CASSLELGTYEQYF. The complete variable domain, with remaining parts taken from reference TRBV5-6 and TRBJ2-7, reads DAGVTQSPTHLIKTRGQQVTLRCSPKSGHDTVSWYQQALGQGPQFIFQYYEEEERQRGNFPDRFSGHQFPNYSSELNVNALLLGDSALYLCASSLELGTYEQYFGPGTRLTVT.

This clone was observed a single time. CDR3 nucleotide sequence: TGTGCCTGGAGTGCGACAGGGCTCCACTATGGCTACACCTTC. The encoded protein is CAWSATGLHYGYTF. The chain uses TRBV30 and TRBJ1-2; TRBD1 matches at 7 bases. The CDR3 runs to 14 residues. The ends lost 1 base at V and 3 bases at J; junction bases unmatched: 5. Looked up from germline, CDR1 is GTSNPN and CDR2 is SVGIG (reference sequence).

J is TRBJ1-6 and V is TRBV5-1; tentatively, D is TRBD1 (5 bases). The ends were cut back, 3 bases at V and 7 bases at J, with 11 bases in the middle. Per the germline V gene, CDR1 is SGHRS and CDR2 is YFSETQ. CDR3 length equals 14 residues. CDR3 bases: TGCGCCAGCAGCTCCAACTCAGGGAATTCACCCCTCCACTTT. Its protein product is CASSSNSGNSPLHF.

A note on this clone: Other DNA sequences from this sample encode an identical CDR3 as well. V is TRBV28 and J is TRBJ1-6; D is ambiguous. Germline assignment: CDR1 MDHEN and CDR2 SYDVKM. CDR3 length: 13 amino acids. V shed 3 bases and J shed 8 bases, with 8 bases lying between them. CDR3 protein: CASSFLGYSPLHF. Here the CDR3 DNA reads TGTGCCAGCAGTTTTTTGGGTTATTCACCCCTCCACTTT.

This sequence joins TRBV11-2 and TRBJ2-2, with TRBD1 as a possible D gene (6 bases). This CDR3 region has 15 residues. Germline CDR1 and CDR2: SGHAT and FQNNGV. V was clipped by 3 bases and J by 2 bases, with 10 bases between them. The CDR3 nucleotides are TGTGCCAGCAGCTTCGGGACATTCAACACCGGGGAGCTGTTTTTT. This sequence encodes CASSFGTFNTGELFF. Variable domain in full (rest from reference TRBV11-2 and TRBJ2-2): EAGVAQSPRYKIIEKRQSVAFWCNPISGHATLYWYQQILGQGPKLLIQFQNNGVVDDSQLPKDRFSAERLKGVDSTLKIQPAKLEDSAVYLCASSFGTFNTGELFFGEGSRLTVL.

The chain couples TRBV11-2 to TRBJ1-5; possible D gene TRBD1, 6 bases. Trimming shortened V by 5 bases and J by 0 bases, and 8 bases separated the two germline ends. Germline V lookup: CDR1 SGHAT, CDR2 FQNNGV. CDR3 length equals 14 residues. CDR3 protein: CASSPQGSNQPQHF. CDR3 coding DNA: TGTGCCAGCAGCCCACAGGGTAGCAATCAGCCCCAGCATTTT. The full variable domain, rest sourced from reference TRBV11-2 and TRBJ1-5, is EAGVAQSPRYKIIEKRQSVAFWCNPISGHATLYWYQQILGQGPKLLIQFQNNGVVDDSQLPKDRFSAERLKGVDSTLKIQPAKLEDSAVYLCASSPQGSNQPQHFGDGTRLSIL.

V and J are TRBV25-1 and TRBJ2-5, with 8 bases fitting TRBD1. CDR3 length: 16 amino acids. Trimming removed 4 bases from V and 5 bases from J; junction bases left unmatched: 12. Germline lookup yields CDR1 MGHDK and CDR2 SYGVNS. CDR3: CASSGATGGVGETQYF. DNA of the CDR3: TGTGCCAGCAGTGGGGCCACAGGGGGTGTGGGTGAGACCCAGTACTTC.

The chain has TRBV6-1 and TRBJ2-1, with TRBD2 matching over 8 bases. The germline V gene encodes CDR1 MNHNS and CDR2 SASEGT. This CDR3 contains 15 residues. J was trimmed by 10 bases and V by 1 base; bases with no gene match: 9. The chain's CDR3 is CASSEEGGSGGEQFF. The CDR3 DNA is TGTGCCAGCAGTGAAGAAGGCGGGAGCGGGGGCGAGCAGTTCTTC.

The chain has TRBV5-4 and TRBJ2-1; 12 bases align to TRBD2. This CDR3 contains 16 residues. Germline assignment: CDR1 SGHNT and CDR2 YYREEE (reference sequence). Trimming removed 5 bases from V and 2 bases from J; junction bases left unmatched: 5. This CDR3 is CASRSGLAGTYNEQFF. DNA of the CDR3: TGTGCCAGCAGGAGCGGACTAGCGGGAACCTACAATGAGCAGTTCTTC.

The genes are TRBV18 and TRBJ1-2; D might be TRBD1 (6 bases). The CDR3 runs 15 residues. V shed 2 bases and J shed 5 bases, with 15 bases lying between them. Germline V lookup: CDR1 KGHSH, CDR2 LQKENI. The CDR3 region has the DNA TGTGCCAGCTCACCAAACTCACAGGGAGGGTATGGCTACACCTTC. Translated: CASSPNSQGGYGYTF.

V is TRBV21-1 and J is TRBJ2-4; the table gives TRBD1 as D, unverified against the DNA. TRBV21-1 is deemed a pseudogene. This CDR3 has 15 amino acids. The CDR3 nucleotides read TGTGCCAGCAGCAAAGCGGGCAGTTTTAAAAACATTCAGTACTTC. Translation gives CASSKAGSFKNIQYF.

The chain uses TRBV11-2 and TRBJ2-3; D may be TRBD2 (6 bases). V was trimmed by 0 bases and J by 10 bases, leaving 14 bases between them. CDR1 and CDR2 from the germline V gene are SGHAT and FQNNGV. The CDR3 contains 14 residues. The CDR3 nucleotides are TGTGCCAGCAGCTTAGAAGTAACTAGCTCTGCGCAGTATTTT. This encodes CASSLEVTSSAQYF.

The chain links TRBV5-1 to TRBJ2-2; 12 nucleotides align to TRBD1. The junction had 7 bases not matched to a gene; V was cut back by 3 bases and J by 4 bases. The germline V gene has CDR1 SGHRS and CDR2 YFSETQ. This CDR3 contains 17 residues. The CDR3 region has the DNA TGCGCCAGCAGCTGGCGGGACAGGGGGCCCCTCACCGGGGAGCTGTTTTTT. Translating it yields CASSWRDRGPLTGELFF.

The chain links TRBV28 to TRBJ2-4, with TRBD2 identical over 7 bases. J lost 8 bases, V lost 6 bases, and 7 bases had no gene match. The CDR3 loop spans 13 amino acids. CDR1 is MDHEN and CDR2 is SYDVKM in the germline V gene. CDR3 loop: CASSGAGRDIQYF. For the CDR3, the DNA is TGTGCCAGCAGCGGGGCAGGGAGGGACATTCAGTACTTC.

The chain has TRBV6-5 and TRBJ1-6, with 8 bases identical to TRBD1. Germline assignment: CDR1 MNHEY and CDR2 SVGAGI. With V trimmed by 2 bases and J by 3 bases, 3 bases remained unmatched. The CDR3 is 16 amino acids. CDR3 DNA sequence: TGTGCCAGCAGTTACGGACAGGGATTCTATAATTCACCCCTCCACTTT. This sequence encodes CASSYGQGFYNSPLHF.

The genes are TRBV30 and TRBJ2-2; 8 bases align to TRBD1. Germline CDR1 reads GTSNPN; CDR2 reads SVGIG (reference sequence). Trimming cost V 3 bases and J 4 bases; bases outside gene matches: 7. The CDR3 extends over 15 amino acids. Here the CDR3 reads CAWRIRTGLTGELFF. For the CDR3, the DNA is TGTGCCTGGAGGATTAGGACAGGGCTCACCGGGGAGCTGTTTTTT.

This chain joins TRBV29-1 and TRBJ2-7, with no clear D. Between the trimmed V and J ends, which lost 5 bases and 4 bases, there was a span of 12 bases. CDR3 size: 12 residues. The germline V gene has CDR1 SQVTM and CDR2 ANQGSEA. For the CDR3, the DNA is TGCAGCGTTTTCGGTTCATTTTACGAGCAGTACTTC. Its translation: CSVFGSFYEQYF.

In regard to this clone: Other DNA sequences in the sample encode the same CDR3. This chain uses TRBV5-1 with TRBJ1-1; a weak D match, TRBD1 (5 bases). Trimming cost V 0 bases and J 0 bases, with 9 bases left between them. The CDR3 runs to 15 residues. CDR1 is SGHRS, CDR2 YFSETQ, per germline. This CDR3 reads CASSLEAGMNTEAFF. CDR3 nucleotides: TGCGCCAGCAGCTTGGAAGCAGGGATGAACACTGAAGCTTTCTTT.

This chain joins TRBV29-1 and TRBJ1-1; tentative D call: TRBD1 (5 bases). CDR1 is SQVTM and CDR2 is ANQGSEA in the germline V gene. The CDR3 contains 13 residues. V lost 1 base, J lost 1 base, and 7 bases lay in between. The CDR3 loop is CSVEGQKNTEAFF. CDR3 DNA: TGCAGCGTTGAAGGACAGAAGAACACTGAAGCTTTCTTT.

The V and J genes are TRBV28 and TRBJ1-6; no reliable D call. Trimming pared 6 bases from V and 10 bases from J, leaving 19 bases between. There are 15 residues in the CDR3. Germline CDR1 reads MDHEN; CDR2 reads SYDVKM. CDR3 nucleotide sequence: TGTGCCAGCAGCAATTGGCAGCTTACTGGGTCACCCCTCCACTTT. It yields the protein CASSNWQLTGSPLHF.

The rearrangement joins TRBV5-1 to TRBJ2-4, with 8 bases aligning to TRBD1. V lost 3 bases to trimming and J lost 1 base; unmatched junction nucleotides: 3. The germline V gene has CDR1 SGHRS and CDR2 YFSETQ. CDR3 length: 15 amino acids. Here the CDR3 DNA reads TGCGCCAGCAGCTGGGGACAGGAGGCCAAAAACATTCAGTACTTC. Translated, it gives CASSWGQEAKNIQYF.

This chain links TRBV5-1 with TRBJ2-2; 8 nucleotides align to TRBD1. The CDR3 length is 16 residues. CDR1 is SGHRS, CDR2 YFSETQ, per germline. J gave up 3 bases and V 2 bases, and 6 bases lay outside the gene matches. In DNA, the CDR3 is TGCGCCAGCAGCTTTCTGGGACAGGAGGACACCGGGGAGCTGTTTTTT. Translation: CASSFLGQEDTGELFF. The variable domain in full, with the rest retrieved from reference TRBV5-1 and TRBJ2-2, is KAGVTQTPRYLIKTRGQQVTLSCSPISGHRSVSWYQQTPGQGLQFLFEYFSETQRNKGNFPGRFSGRQFSNSRSEMNVSTLELGDSALYLCASSFLGQEDTGELFFGEGSRLTVL.

The chain has TRBV5-1 and TRBJ2-1; 11 bases are a match to TRBD2. V lost 3 bases, J lost 13 bases, and 18 bases stayed unmatched. This CDR3 contains 17 residues. Per the germline V gene, CDR1 is SGHRS and CDR2 is YFSETQ. The CDR3 sequence is CASSSSKLAGDHEGQFF. DNA for the CDR3: TGCGCCAGCAGCTCCTCAAAACTAGCGGGAGACCATGAAGGTCAGTTCTTC.

This rearrangement joins TRBV7-2 to TRBJ2-7; 9 bases are shared with TRBD1. Trimming at V came to 5 bases and at J to 6 bases, leaving 14 bases not matched to a gene. This CDR3 is built from 16 residues. Germline lookup yields CDR1 SGHTA and CDR2 FQGNSA. In nucleotides, the CDR3 is TGTGCCAGCAGCCCCTTAGGGTGGGGACAGGGACCCGAGCAGTACTTC. This encodes CASSPLGWGQGPEQYF. The full variable domain, completed using reference TRBV7-2 and TRBJ2-7, is GAGVSQSPSNKVTEKGKDVELRCDPISGHTALYWYRQSLGQGLEFLIYFQGNSAPDKSGLPSDRFSAERTGGSVSTLTIQRTQQEDSAVYLCASSPLGWGQGPEQYFGPGTRLTVT.

V is TRBV28 and J is TRBJ2-7; 9 bases are shared with TRBD1. After removal of 5 bases from V and 2 bases from J, the junction contained 16 bases not matched to a gene. Germline V lookup: CDR1 MDHEN, CDR2 SYDVKM. The CDR3 extends over 18 amino acids. The CDR3 nucleotides are TGTGCCAGCAGTACCTCGGGACAGGGTTTTAGACCACCCTACGAGCAGTACTTC. Amino acid sequence: CASSTSGQGFRPPYEQYF.